Listed below are T cell receptor beta chains from one sample, sequenced in a study of blood T cell repertoires in COVID-19. The protocol was immunoSEQ multiplex PCR, while the TCRdb copy is restricted to in-frame clones and leaves out a portion. Of under 200,000 clones listed, around 83% are singletons. Sequenced input: peripheral blood. Every receptor here comes from an older woman who had recovered from COVID-19. CDR3s include the opening cysteine and the closing phenylalanine or tryptophan. The D gene is left open where the match is weak. Only part of the rows carry a size: once, few, many, or a class if the clone is expanded.

CDR3 protein: CASSEAAYGYTF
CDR3 DNA: TGTGCCAGCAGTGAAGCGGCTTATGGCTACACCTTC
J gene: TRBJ1-2
clone size: .
V gene: TRBV2
D gene: .

CDR3 protein: CASSPQYRHSNTEAFF
CDR3 DNA: TGTGCCAGCTCACCCCAGTACCGACATTCGAACACTGAAGCTTTCTTT
J gene: TRBJ1-1
clone size: few
V gene: TRBV18
D gene: .

CDR3 protein: CASSLGSGGISPLHF
CDR3 DNA: TGCGCCAGCAGCTTGGGCTCAGGGGGCATTTCACCCCTCCACTTT
J gene: TRBJ1-6
clone size: .
V gene: TRBV5-1
D gene: TRBD1

CDR3 protein: CASSWGGARRYF
CDR3 DNA: TGTGCCAGCAGTTGGGGGGGGGCACGGCGGTACTTC
J gene: TRBJ2-7
clone size: .
V gene: TRBV6-2/TRBV6-3
D gene: .

CDR3 protein: CASRQGEYGYTF
CDR3 DNA: TGTGCCAGCAGACAGGGGGAATATGGCTACACCTTC
J gene: TRBJ1-2
clone size: .
V gene: TRBV6-6
D gene: TRBD1

CDR3 protein: CSVVAGFHEQYF
CDR3 DNA: TGCAGCGTTGTGGCAGGGTTCCACGAGCAGTACTTC
J gene: TRBJ2-7
clone size: .
V gene: TRBV29-1
D gene: .

CDR3 protein: CATSKGRGGNTIYF
CDR3 DNA: TGTGCCACCTCTAAGGGCAGGGGCGGAAACACCATATATTTT
J gene: TRBJ1-3
clone size: few
V gene: TRBV9
D gene: .

CDR3 protein: CASSPGQGGYGYTF
CDR3 DNA: TGCGCCAGCAGCCCGGGACAGGGGGGCTATGGCTACACCTTC
J gene: TRBJ1-2
clone size: .
V gene: TRBV5-1
D gene: TRBD1

CDR3 protein: CASSPRGNQPQHF
CDR3 DNA: TGTGCCAGCAGCCCAAGGGGTAATCAGCCCCAGCATTTT
J gene: TRBJ1-5
clone size: .
V gene: TRBV7-9
D gene: .

CDR3 protein: CASPRGGRRAQYF
CDR3 DNA: TGTGCCAGCCCCCGCGGGGGCCGCCGGGCCCAGTACTTC
J gene: TRBJ2-5
clone size: .
V gene: TRBV6-5
D gene: .

CDR3 protein: CASSSHPSEAYNEQFF
CDR3 DNA: TGTGCCAGCAGCTCCCATCCTAGCGAGGCCTACAATGAGCAGTTCTTC
J gene: TRBJ2-1
clone size: .
V gene: TRBV9
D gene: .

CDR3 protein: CASSQGGGNQPQHF
CDR3 DNA: TGTGCCAGCAGCCAGGGGGGAGGCAATCAGCCCCAGCATTTT
J gene: TRBJ1-5
clone size: .
V gene: TRBV6-5
D gene: TRBD1

CDR3 protein: CASRSGQETQYF
CDR3 DNA: TGTGCCAGTAGGTCGGGGCAAGAGACCCAGTACTTC
J gene: TRBJ2-5
clone size: .
V gene: TRBV19
D gene: .

CDR3 protein: CASSLGGNYGYTF
CDR3 DNA: TGTGCCAGCAGCCTGGGGGGTAACTATGGCTACACCTTC
J gene: TRBJ1-2
clone size: .
V gene: TRBV28
D gene: .

CDR3 protein: CASSYGRLNTEAFF
CDR3 DNA: TGTGCCAGCAGTTACGGGAGATTGAACACTGAAGCTTTCTTT
J gene: TRBJ1-1
clone size: .
V gene: TRBV6-2/TRBV6-3
D gene: .

CDR3 protein: CASSEGGRRGSPLHF
CDR3 DNA: TGCGCCAGCAGTGAGGGGGGGAGGAGAGGGTCACCCCTCCACTTT
J gene: TRBJ1-6
clone size: few
V gene: TRBV10-2
D gene: .

CDR3 protein: CATSDPHRTGVPGELFF
CDR3 DNA: TGTGCCACCAGTGATCCGCACCGGACAGGGGTCCCCGGGGAGCTGTTTTTT
J gene: TRBJ2-2
clone size: .
V gene: TRBV24-1
D gene: TRBD1

CDR3 protein: CASSQDPRGANVLTF
CDR3 DNA: TGCGCCAGCAGCCAAGATCCCAGAGGGGCCAACGTCCTGACTTTC
J gene: TRBJ2-6
clone size: .
V gene: TRBV4-3
D gene: .

CDR3 protein: CASSQDQGPNQPQHF
CDR3 DNA: TGTGCCAGCAGCCAAGATCAGGGCCCCAATCAGCCCCAGCATTTT
J gene: TRBJ1-5
clone size: once
V gene: TRBV4-2
D gene: .

CDR3 protein: CASTRGGSNTEAFF
CDR3 DNA: TGTGCCAGCACCCGTGGGGGGTCGAACACTGAAGCTTTCTTT
J gene: TRBJ1-1
clone size: few
V gene: TRBV2
D gene: .

CDR3 protein: CASSSRQGHTDTQYF
CDR3 DNA: TGTGCCAGCAGCTCCCGACAGGGACACACAGATACGCAGTATTTT
J gene: TRBJ2-3
clone size: .
V gene: TRBV11-2
D gene: TRBD1

CDR3 protein: CASSLAAGALSGANVLTF
CDR3 DNA: TGTGCCAGCAGCTTAGCGGCGGGGGCCCTCTCTGGGGCCAACGTCCTGACTTTC
J gene: TRBJ2-6
clone size: .
V gene: TRBV7-6
D gene: .

CDR3 protein: CASSQDGGVHNQPQHF
CDR3 DNA: TGTGCCAGCAGCCAAGATGGGGGGGTCCACAATCAGCCCCAGCATTTT
J gene: TRBJ1-5
clone size: .
V gene: TRBV3-1/TRBV3-2
D gene: .

CDR3 protein: CAISEASGGALAKNIQYF
CDR3 DNA: TGTGCCATCAGTGAGGCTAGCGGGGGGGCCTTAGCCAAAAACATTCAGTACTTC
J gene: TRBJ2-4
clone size: .
V gene: TRBV10-3
D gene: TRBD2

CDR3 protein: CASTPGAGGREKLFF
CDR3 DNA: TGTGCCAGCACCCCGGGGGCAGGGGGTCGGGAAAAACTGTTTTTT
J gene: TRBJ1-4
clone size: .
V gene: TRBV6-5
D gene: TRBD1

CDR3 protein: CSVEDPPGSWGYTF
CDR3 DNA: TGCAGCGTTGAAGATCCCCCCGGGAGTTGGGGCTACACCTTC
J gene: TRBJ1-2
clone size: .
V gene: TRBV29-1
D gene: .

CDR3 protein: CASRPGLAAGELFF
CDR3 DNA: TGTGCCAGCAGGCCAGGACTAGCGGCCGGGGAGCTGTTTTTT
J gene: TRBJ2-2
clone size: .
V gene: TRBV5-4
D gene: TRBD2

CDR3 protein: CASSRTGGTDTQYF
CDR3 DNA: TGCGCCAGCAGTAGGACAGGGGGGACAGATACGCAGTATTTT
J gene: TRBJ2-3
clone size: .
V gene: TRBV5-1
D gene: TRBD1

CDR3 protein: CSASSPGQGSYEQYF
CDR3 DNA: TGCAGTGCTAGTTCCCCCGGACAGGGGTCCTACGAGCAGTACTTC
J gene: TRBJ2-7
clone size: .
V gene: TRBV20-1
D gene: TRBD1

CDR3 protein: CASSQDPRAGAYNEQFF
CDR3 DNA: TGCGCCAGCAGCCAAGATCCGCGGGCGGGAGCCTACAATGAGCAGTTCTTC
J gene: TRBJ2-1
clone size: few
V gene: TRBV4-1
D gene: TRBD2

CDR3 protein: CASSPRQGEGEQYF
CDR3 DNA: TGTGCCAGCAGCCCCAGACAGGGGGAAGGGGAGCAGTACTTC
J gene: TRBJ2-7
clone size: .
V gene: TRBV9
D gene: TRBD1

CDR3 protein: CASSPSGGLAFDEQFF
CDR3 DNA: TGCGCCAGCAGCCCCAGTGGGGGACTAGCTTTCGATGAGCAGTTCTTC
J gene: TRBJ2-1
clone size: .
V gene: TRBV4-3
D gene: TRBD2

CDR3 protein: CASSLPEYNEQFF
CDR3 DNA: TGTGCCAGCAGCTTGCCGGAGTACAATGAGCAGTTCTTC
J gene: TRBJ2-1
clone size: .
V gene: TRBV5-4
D gene: .

CDR3 protein: CASSLTGGGQPQHF
CDR3 DNA: TGTGCCAGTAGTCTGACAGGGGGCGGTCAGCCCCAGCATTTT
J gene: TRBJ1-5
clone size: .
V gene: TRBV19
D gene: TRBD1

CDR3 protein: CASSVMANTEAFF
CDR3 DNA: TGTGCCAGCAGTGTGATGGCGAACACTGAAGCTTTCTTT
J gene: TRBJ1-1
clone size: .
V gene: TRBV2
D gene: .

CDR3 protein: CASSPGLAGGPSQETQYF
CDR3 DNA: TGCGCCAGCAGCCCCGGACTAGCGGGGGGCCCCTCCCAAGAGACCCAGTACTTC
J gene: TRBJ2-5
clone size: .
V gene: TRBV4-1
D gene: TRBD2

CDR3 protein: CASSLGRDPGDEQFF
CDR3 DNA: TGTGCCAGCAGCTTAGGGCGTGACCCCGGGGATGAGCAGTTCTTC
J gene: TRBJ2-1
clone size: .
V gene: TRBV7-6
D gene: .

CDR3 protein: CASSRENTEAFF
CDR3 DNA: TGTGCCAGCTCGAGAGAGAACACTGAAGCTTTCTTT
J gene: TRBJ1-1
clone size: .
V gene: TRBV18
D gene: .

CDR3 protein: CASSWSSGLDSGELFF
CDR3 DNA: TGTGCCAGCAGTTGGTCTAGCGGGCTCGATTCCGGGGAGCTGTTTTTT
J gene: TRBJ2-2
clone size: .
V gene: TRBV6-5
D gene: TRBD2

CDR3 protein: CASSRQTRDSPVEKLFF
CDR3 DNA: TGTGCCAGCTCACGCCAAACTCGGGACAGTCCGGTTGAAAAACTGTTTTTT
J gene: TRBJ1-4
clone size: .
V gene: TRBV18
D gene: TRBD1

CDR3 protein: CASSSWDRGSYGYTF
CDR3 DNA: TGTGCCAGCAGCTCCTGGGACAGGGGGTCCTATGGCTACACCTTC
J gene: TRBJ1-2
clone size: .
V gene: TRBV7-2
D gene: TRBD1

CDR3 protein: CSASMSGAGYTF
CDR3 DNA: TGCAGTGCTAGTATGTCAGGGGCTGGCTACACCTTC
J gene: TRBJ1-2
clone size: .
V gene: TRBV20-1
D gene: .

CDR3 protein: CASSFGGGSYEQYF
CDR3 DNA: TGCGCCAGCAGCTTTGGCGGGGGCTCCTACGAGCAGTACTTC
J gene: TRBJ2-7
clone size: .
V gene: TRBV5-1
D gene: TRBD2

CDR3 protein: CASSLGASAEQFF
CDR3 DNA: TGTGCCAGCAGCTTAGGGGCATCTGCTGAGCAGTTCTTC
J gene: TRBJ2-1
clone size: many
V gene: TRBV11-2
D gene: .

CDR3 protein: CASSLRAPAGISTDTQYF
CDR3 DNA: TGTGCCAGCAGCTTACGGGCCCCAGCGGGAATCAGCACAGATACGCAGTATTTT
J gene: TRBJ2-3
clone size: .
V gene: TRBV7-3
D gene: TRBD2

CDR3 protein: CASSVAGDGTDTQYF
CDR3 DNA: TGTGCCAGCAGCGTTGCGGGAGATGGCACAGATACGCAGTATTTT
J gene: TRBJ2-3
clone size: .
V gene: TRBV9
D gene: TRBD2

CDR3 protein: CASSLRREGSNEQFF
CDR3 DNA: TGTGCCAGCAGTTTACGGCGGGAGGGCAGCAATGAGCAGTTCTTC
J gene: TRBJ2-1
clone size: .
V gene: TRBV27
D gene: TRBD2

CDR3 protein: CASRWTRSREAFF
CDR3 DNA: TGTGCCAGCCGCTGGACTCGCAGCCGCGAAGCTTTCTTT
J gene: TRBJ1-1
clone size: .
V gene: TRBV12-3/TRBV12-4
D gene: .

CDR3 protein: CASSPGRGGQPQHF
CDR3 DNA: TGTGCCAGCAGCCCCGGGAGGGGTGGGCAGCCCCAGCATTTT
J gene: TRBJ1-5
clone size: .
V gene: TRBV28
D gene: .

CDR3 protein: CASTRTSGNTIYF
CDR3 DNA: TGTGCCAGTACCCGGACATCTGGAAACACCATATATTTT
J gene: TRBJ1-3
clone size: .
V gene: TRBV19
D gene: .

CDR3 protein: CASSQGHQPRGELFF
CDR3 DNA: TGCGCCAGCAGCCAAGGGCACCAGCCCAGGGGGGAGCTGTTTTTT
J gene: TRBJ2-2
clone size: few
V gene: TRBV4-3
D gene: .

CDR3 protein: CAWSPGGSGNTIYF
CDR3 DNA: TGTGCCTGGAGTCCCGGCGGGTCTGGAAACACCATATATTTT
J gene: TRBJ1-3
clone size: .
V gene: TRBV30
D gene: .

CDR3 protein: CATSDPPGQGGTDTQYF
CDR3 DNA: TGTGCCACCAGTGACCCCCCGGGACAGGGGGGCACAGATACGCAGTATTTT
J gene: TRBJ2-3
clone size: .
V gene: TRBV24-1
D gene: TRBD1

CDR3 protein: CASSKGLHTYNEQFF
CDR3 DNA: TGTGCCAGCAGCAAAGGGCTTCACACCTACAATGAGCAGTTCTTC
J gene: TRBJ2-1
clone size: .
V gene: TRBV21-1
D gene: .

CDR3 protein: CASSQGKGAGVFF
CDR3 DNA: TGTGCCAGCAGCCAAGGGAAAGGGGCTGGGGTGTTCTTC
J gene: TRBJ2-1
clone size: .
V gene: TRBV3-1/TRBV3-2
D gene: .

CDR3 protein: CASSQDLAGQTNTYEQYF
CDR3 DNA: TGTGCCAGCAGCCAAGATTTGGCGGGGCAGACTAACACGTACGAGCAGTACTTC
J gene: TRBJ2-7
clone size: .
V gene: TRBV14
D gene: .

CDR3 protein: CASSQGLAYTDTQYF
CDR3 DNA: TGTGCCAGCAGCCAGGGACTAGCCTACACAGATACGCAGTATTTT
J gene: TRBJ2-3
clone size: .
V gene: TRBV7-3
D gene: TRBD2

CDR3 protein: CAGRGVNYGYTF
CDR3 DNA: TGTGCCGGCCGCGGGGTTAACTATGGCTACACCTTC
J gene: TRBJ1-2
clone size: .
V gene: TRBV28
D gene: .

CDR3 protein: CASSLAGGRGHSPLHF
CDR3 DNA: TGCGCCAGCAGCTTGGCCGGCGGCAGGGGGCATTCACCCCTCCACTTT
J gene: TRBJ1-6
clone size: .
V gene: TRBV5-1
D gene: TRBD1